Sequencing of this TCR beta chain was carried out in a study of beta chain features in type 1 diabetes. The whole isolated RNA underwent reverse transcription, so sequencing captured expressed TCRB transcripts. Here immunoSEQ multiplex PCR was the method, and the copy in TCRdb shows in-frame clones only, minus some. In the table there are about 930,000 clones, roughly 15% of which are singletons. Whole-study results and caveats: A cDNA-based sequencing approach could over-represent cells with high TCR expression. Shorter TCRB CDR3s, moderately but significantly so, marked every one of the four CD4+ subsets in Type 1 diabetes patients.

Regarding this clone: Antigen specificity is unknown.

J was trimmed by 4 bases and V by 5 bases; bases with no gene match: 8. CDR1 SEHNR and CDR2 FQNEAQ come from the germline V gene (reference sequence). This CDR3 has 16 amino acids. The sequenced sample was naive CD4+ T cells from blood. The sequence was obtained from a young woman in good health. The V and J genes are TRBV7-9 and TRBJ2-2; 9 bases are shared with TRBD2. The CDR3 is CASSLPGLAVTGELFF. The CDR3 nucleotides read TGTGCCAGCAGCCTTCCGGGACTAGCTGTCACCGGGGAGCTGTTTTTT. The variable domain in full, with the rest retrieved from reference TRBV7-9 and TRBJ2-2, is DTGVSQNPRHKITKRGQNVTFRCDPISEHNRLYWYRQTLGQGPEFLTYFQNEAQLEKSRLLSDRFSAERPKGSFSTLEIQRTEQGDSAMYLCASSLPGLAVTGELFFGEGSRLTVL.